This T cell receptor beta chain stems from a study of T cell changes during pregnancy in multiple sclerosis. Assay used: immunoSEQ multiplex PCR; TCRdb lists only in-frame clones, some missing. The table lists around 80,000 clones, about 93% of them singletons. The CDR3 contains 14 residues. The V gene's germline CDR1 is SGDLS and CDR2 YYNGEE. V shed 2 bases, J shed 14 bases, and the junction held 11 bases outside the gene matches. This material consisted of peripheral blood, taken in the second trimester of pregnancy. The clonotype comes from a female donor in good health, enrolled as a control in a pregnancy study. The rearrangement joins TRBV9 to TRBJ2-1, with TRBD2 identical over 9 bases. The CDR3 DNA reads TGTGCCAGCAGCGTGGGACCGTCTAGCGGGAAGGAGTTCTTC. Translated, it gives CASSVGPSSGKEFF.